These T cell receptor beta chains were read from a single sample in a study of siplizumab effects on memory and regulatory T cells. The table came from immunoSEQ multiplex PCR; TCRdb's copy has only in-frame clones and leaves some out. The sample shows about 85,000 clones, approximately 95% of them seen only once. The specimen was CD8+ T cells sorted from blood. These receptor sequences come from a human donor in good health. CDR3s leave out the opening cysteine and the closing phenylalanine or tryptophan.

TRBV7-6	TRBJ2-5	ASSSRGQYQETQY
TRBV11-2	TRBJ2-7	ASSHPRTGADLLEQY
TRBV4-1	TRBJ2-7	ASSQEGVVYEQY
TRBV19	TRBJ2-6	ATLPSGANVLT
TRBV27	TRBJ2-7	ASSLSGTAYEQY
TRBV13	TRBJ2-3	ASSSRQGLNIDTQY
TRBV4-1	TRBJ2-3	ASSQGWATIADTQY
TRBV9	TRBJ1-3	ASSVAGSSGNTIY
TRBV23-1	TRBJ2-1	ASSQTQSYNEQF
TRBV9	TRBJ2-1	ASSVAASGYNEQF
TRBV10-3	TRBJ1-4	AISDVGVEKLF
TRBV29-1	TRBJ2-7	SVLTGPYEQY
TRBV4-2	TRBJ2-1	ASSQATSRLDEQF
TRBV4-1	TRBJ1-1	ASSPSDTEAF
TRBV4-1	TRBJ2-1	ASSQDAGTRPYNEQF
TRBV5-1	TRBJ2-7	ASSYSYEQY
TRBV6-1	TRBJ1-6	ASSVLGSYNSPLH
TRBV29-1	TRBJ1-1	SVEDQDGEMNTEAF
TRBV7-7	TRBJ2-2	AIPRDRGVPGELF
TRBV18	TRBJ1-5	ASSPGTDNQPQH
TRBV4-1	TRBJ2-7	ASSQSDRGDHEQY